This entry lists 16 T cell receptor beta chains sequenced from one sample in a study of blood T cell repertoires in COVID-19. Profiled with immunoSEQ multiplex PCR; TCRdb holds only in-frame clones, not every one. The repertoire includes some 90,000 clones, 89% of them detected once, and 2.5% to 3.5% sits in the top ten. What was sequenced was peripheral blood. The receptors shown here come from a man aged 45-65 years with COVID-19, enrolled during active disease.

The J gene is TRBJ2-2, the V gene TRBV5-1, with D perhaps matching TRBD1 (6 bases). Looked up from germline, CDR1 is SGHRS and CDR2 is YFSETQ. V lost 1 base and J lost 3, with 10 bases in between. CDR3 length: 15 amino acids. DNA for the CDR3: TGCGCCAGCAGCTTGTTACAGGGATACACCGGGGAGCTGTTTTTT. Its translation is CASSLLQGYTGELFF.

The genes are TRBV3-1 (or the pseudogene TRBV3-2) and TRBJ2-1; 9 bases are shared with TRBD2. CDR1 is LGHDT and CDR2 is YNNKEL in the germline V gene (reference sequence). V lost 5 bases, J lost 6 bases, and 11 bases stayed unmatched. The CDR3 is 16 amino acids. CDR3 in DNA: TGTGCCAGCAGCGAATCCTATAGCGGGGGCGGCAATGAGCAGTTCTTC. Protein sequence: CASSESYSGGGNEQFF.

The chain links TRBV5-8 to TRBJ1-4; 7 nucleotides agree with TRBD1. The CDR3 runs to 15 residues. V lost 0 bases, J lost 5 bases, and 4 bases stayed unmatched. Germline V lookup: CDR1 SGHTS, CDR2 YDEGEE. DNA for the CDR3: TGTGCCAGCAGCTTGGGGACAGGCAAAAATGAAAAACTGTTTTTT. The encoded protein is CASSLGTGKNEKLFF.

The chain recombines TRBV27 with TRBJ2-5; TRBD1 might be the D (6 bases). The CDR3 sequence is 13 residues long. V was pared by 6 bases and J by 2 bases, with 10 bases between. In germline, CDR1 is MNHEY, CDR2 SMNVEV (reference sequence). CDR3 region: CASSGQIQETQYF. The CDR3 DNA reads TGTGCCAGCAGCGGACAGATACAAGAGACCCAGTACTTC.

The V call is TRBV5-4, the J call TRBJ1-5, with D possibly matching TRBD1 (6 bases). Per the germline V gene, CDR1 is SGHNT and CDR2 is YYREEE (reference sequence). Trimming left V 2 bases short and J 0 bases short, with 12 bases between. This CDR3 comprises 16 residues. CDR3 loop: CASSLGGSHSNQPQHF. CDR3 DNA sequence: TGTGCCAGCAGCTTAGGGGGTTCCCATAGCAATCAGCCCCAGCATTTT.

The count of this clone is one. The CDR3 here is CASSSASGTEAFF. The CDR3 nucleotides read TGTGCCAGCAGTTCCGCCTCAGGCACTGAAGCTTTCTTT. The chain couples TRBV6-5 to TRBJ1-1; D not certain. Trimming took off 4 bases at V and 4 bases at J, with 10 bases between the two ends. Germline CDR1 MNHEY, CDR2 SVGAGI. This CDR3 comprises 13 residues.

The V gene is TRBV7-6, the J gene TRBJ2-5; unclear D gene. Per the germline V gene, CDR1 is SGHVS and CDR2 is FNYEAQ. Trimming took 0 bases from V and 5 from J, leaving 13 bases between them. The CDR3 contains 15 residues. DNA of the CDR3: TGTGCCAGCAGCTTAGCGTTAGGCCGCGGCGAGACCCAGTACTTC. Protein product: CASSLALGRGETQYF.

This rearrangement joins TRBV18 to TRBJ1-2, with TRBD1 identical over 8 bases. This CDR3 is built from 15 residues. The germline V gene encodes CDR1 KGHSH and CDR2 LQKENI. With V trimmed by 2 bases and J by 3 bases, 5 bases remained unmatched. CDR3 coding DNA: TGTGCCAGCTCACCAACCAGGGGGCAGGACTATGGCTACACCTTC. It encodes CASSPTRGQDYGYTF. The whole variable domain, remainder taken from reference TRBV18 and TRBJ1-2, is NAGVMQNPRHLVRRRGQEARLRCSPMKGHSHVYWYRQLPEEGLKFMVYLQKENIIDESGMPKERFSAEFPKEGPSILRIQQVVRGDSAAYFCASSPTRGQDYGYTFGSGTRLTVV.

This sequence joins TRBV18 and TRBJ2-5, with D unclear. The CDR3 totals 13 residues. From germline, CDR1 is KGHSH and CDR2 LQKENI. V dropped 8 bases and J dropped 1 base, with 11 bases sitting between them. The CDR3 spells CASAPVLQETQYF. In nucleotides, the CDR3 is TGTGCCAGCGCCCCGGTGCTCCAAGAGACCCAGTACTTC.

The chain combines TRBV5-1 with TRBJ1-6; D might be TRBD1 (6 bases). This CDR3 has 15 amino acids. The germline gives CDR1 SGHRS, CDR2 YFSETQ. V was pared by 1 base and J by 6 bases, with 11 bases between. The CDR3 sequence is CASSLWGRSNSPLHF. The DNA of the CDR3 is TGCGCCAGCAGCTTGTGGGGGCGCAGTAATTCACCCCTCCACTTT.

This clone has ten or more counts. The chain recombines TRBV5-4 with TRBJ1-3; TRBD1 is a possible D gene (6 bases). CDR3 size: 16 residues. Trimming took off 4 bases at V and 11 bases at J, with 25 bases between the two ends. The germline gives CDR1 SGHNT, CDR2 YYREEE (reference sequence). The CDR3 DNA reads TGTGCCAGCAGCCACAACCTGAGACAGCGGACAGAGGCCATATATTTT. It yields the protein CASSHNLRQRTEAIYF.

This chain uses TRBV21-1 with TRBJ2-7; the D call in the table, TRBD2, was not verified against the DNA. TRBV21-1 is labeled a pseudogene. This CDR3 is built from 10 residues. CDR3 region: CASSLYEQYF. In DNA form, the CDR3 reads TGTGCCAGCAGCTTATACGAGCAGTACTTC.

The rearrangement links TRBV4-1 to TRBJ1-5; possibly TRBD1 for D (6 bases). The germline gives CDR1 MGHRA, CDR2 YSYEKL. The V end lost 0 bases, the J end lost 3 bases, and 12 bases lay between the germline ends. The length of the CDR3 is 16 residues. CDR3 amino acids: CASSQDITGINQPQHF. CDR3 bases: TGCGCCAGCAGCCAAGACATTACAGGGATCAATCAGCCCCAGCATTTT.

The rearrangement uses TRBV24-1 and TRBJ2-2, with TRBD2 matching over 14 bases. Germline trimming cut 4 bases from V and 7 bases from J; bases unmatched to any gene: 7. This CDR3 is built from 17 residues. CDR1 and CDR2 (germline): KGHDR, SFDVKD. The CDR3 nucleotides are TGTGCCACCAGTGAACCGGGACTAGCGGGGGACCTCGGGGAGCTGTTTTTT. As protein: CATSEPGLAGDLGELFF.

The chain has TRBV15 and TRBJ1-1, with D perhaps TRBD1 (6 bases). V lost 9 bases and J lost 1, with 12 bases in between. The germline CDR1 and CDR2 sequences are LNHNV and YYDKDF (reference sequence). This CDR3 comprises 13 residues. The CDR3, as DNA: TGTGCCACTAGTGGACAGAGGAACACTGAAGCTTTCTTT. Amino acids: CATSGQRNTEAFF.

The genes are TRBV5-1 and TRBJ2-7, with 8 nucleotides matching TRBD2. This CDR3 contains 15 residues. Germline CDR1 is SGHRS and CDR2 is YFSETQ. The J segment lost 1 base and the V segment lost 2 bases, leaving 5 bases of the junction unmatched. DNA of the CDR3: TGCGCCAGCAGCTTTTCGCGGGGGGAATCCTACGAGCAGTACTTC. Translating gives CASSFSRGESYEQYF.